This TCR beta chain came from a study of shared clonotypes between healthy human individuals. This clone was seen a single time. Its antigen is still unknown. Sequencing was performed with immunoSEQ multiplex PCR; in TCRdb, only in-frame clones are kept and a portion is missing. The sample holds around 2.5 million clones, 80% to 95% seen once. General study results and limits: Few donors restricted represented genetic and exposure-history diversity.

This CDR3 comprises 15 residues. V lost 5 bases, J lost 7 bases, and 18 bases lay in between. The V gene's germline CDR1 is SEHNR and CDR2 FQNEAQ (reference sequence). The sequenced material came from naive CD4+ T cells from PBMCs. This sample's subset: CD45RA+ positively selected. The chain is built from TRBV7-9 and TRBJ1-3; maybe TRBD1 (6 bases). The receptor comes from a man aged 18 to 35 in good health. Some clones in this sample may be carry-over from other donors' samples. The CDR3 sequence is CASSPRGGDGNTIYF. The CDR3 DNA reads TGTGCCAGCAGCCCCCGGGGGGGCGATGGGAACACCATATATTTT.